The rows below give T cell receptor beta chains drawn from one sample of a study of OX40 agonist ivuxolimab in advanced cancers. The assay was immunoSEQ multiplex PCR, and TCRdb's table has in-frame clones only and misses some. Of 50,000 or so clones in the sample, over 70% were seen once. Source: CD4+ or CD8+ T cells sorted from blood, taken in a trial of the OX40 agonist ivuxolimab. The source of these receptors is an adult with an advanced solid tumor such as melanoma, head and neck, liver or kidney cancer. CDR3s include the opening cysteine and the closing phenylalanine or tryptophan. D genes are given only for firm matches. The size entry is marked missing in some rows and otherwise reads once, few, many or a size class.

size | D | J | V | DNA | CDR3
NA | TRBD1 | TRBJ2-7 | TRBV28 | TGTGCCAGCAGTTTCGGTGGGACAGGGTTCCACGAGCAGTACTTC | CASSFGGTGFHEQYF
NA | NA | TRBJ1-3 | TRBV1 | TGCACCAGCAGCCCCGGAGAGAGAAGGATTGGAAACACCATATATTTT | CTSSPGERRIGNTIYF
once | NA | TRBJ2-2 | TRBV6-4 | TGTGCCAGCAGTGCACAGGGTGACACCGGGGAGCTGTTTTTT | CASSAQGDTGELFF
NA | TRBD2 | TRBJ2-3 | TRBV5-4 | TGTGCCAGCAGCGCACGGACTAGCGGGGGATCCACAGATACGCAGTATTTT | CASSARTSGGSTDTQYF
once | NA | TRBJ1-1 | TRBV30 | TGTGCCTGGAGGATAGGTGGCAGAGAAGCTTTCTTT | CAWRIGGREAFF
NA | TRBD2 | TRBJ2-2 | TRBV6-1 | TGTGCCAGCAGGGAAATGGCGGGGGGAGCCGGGGAGCTGTTTTTT | CASREMAGGAGELFF
NA | TRBD1 | TRBJ2-5 | TRBV29-1 | TGCAGCGTTGCGACAGGGGTAGAGACCCAGTACTTC | CSVATGVETQYF
NA | TRBD1 | TRBJ2-2 | TRBV10-3 | TGTGCCATCAGTGAGAGGGGACAGGGCGCCACCGGGGAGCTGTTTTTT | CAISERGQGATGELFF
NA | NA | TRBJ2-2 | TRBV6-1 | TGTGCCAGCACTAGAACGGGGACCGGGGAGCTGTTTTTT | CASTRTGTGELFF
NA | TRBD2 | TRBJ2-3 | TRBV2 | TGTGCCAGCAGCCTCGGGACTAGCGGGGCGACAGATACGCAGTATTTT | CASSLGTSGATDTQYF
NA | TRBD1 | TRBJ1-1 | TRBV27 | TGTGCCAGCAGTTTATATAAAACAGGGGACACTGAAGCTTTCTTT | CASSLYKTGDTEAFF
NA | NA | TRBJ1-5 | TRBV5-8 | TGTGCCAGCAGCCCCAGACCGGGATACAGCAATCAGCCCCAGCATTTT | CASSPRPGYSNQPQHF
NA | NA | TRBJ1-2 | TRBV7-9 | TGTGCCAGCAGCTTATTACAGCGGGACGGCTACACCTTC | CASSLLQRDGYTF
once | TRBD1 | TRBJ2-1 | TRBV19 | TGTGCCAGTAGTATTTCCGGGACAGGCTACAATGAGCAGTTCTTC | CASSISGTGYNEQFF
NA | NA | TRBJ2-5 | TRBV5-4 | TGTGCCAGCAGCTTGGGGATGGAGACCCAGTACTTC | CASSLGMETQYF
NA | TRBD2 | TRBJ2-1 | TRBV14 | TGTGCCAGCAGCCAAGCGGGGGGAAGGGACTTTCTACACCACTACAATGAGCAGTTCTTC | CASSQAGGRDFLHHYNEQFF
NA | NA | TRBJ1-2 | TRBV30 | TGTGCCTGGAGTGGGGGCTCTCAAGGCTACACCTTC | CAWSGGSQGYTF
NA | TRBD1 | TRBJ2-2 | TRBV5-6 | TGTGCCAGCAGCGCCGACAGGGGGTACACCGGGGAGCTGTTTTTT | CASSADRGYTGELFF
NA | NA | TRBJ2-1 | TRBV6-1 | TGTGCCAGCAGCAGGGAGGATGCCTCCTACAATGAGCAGTTCTTC | CASSREDASYNEQFF
NA | NA | TRBJ1-3 | TRBV9 | TGTGCCAGCAGCGAGCGGGGCAGGCCCGGAAACACCATATATTTT | CASSERGRPGNTIYF
NA | TRBD1 | TRBJ2-5 | TRBV6-6 | TGTGCCAGCAGACAGGGGGCAGGGGAGACCCAGTACTTC | CASRQGAGETQYF
few | NA | TRBJ2-1 | TRBV7-2 | TGTGCCAGCAGTCCGGGGGCAGGGGGGTACAATGAGCAGTTCTTC | CASSPGAGGYNEQFF
NA | NA | TRBJ1-2 | TRBV27 | TGTGCCAGCAGTTTAAAGGCCGGGAACTATGGCTACACCTTC | CASSLKAGNYGYTF
NA | NA | TRBJ2-3 | TRBV30 | TGTGCCTGTTTTGCGGGCTTCGCAGATACGCAGTATTTT | CACFAGFADTQYF
NA | TRBD1 | TRBJ2-1 | TRBV7-2 | TGTGCCAGCAGCCCAGGGGGCGTCTCCTACAATGAGCAGTTCTTC | CASSPGGVSYNEQFF
NA | NA | TRBJ2-2 | TRBV6-5 | TGTGCCAGCAGTTACTCGGGGGACACCGGGGAGCTGTTTTTT | CASSYSGDTGELFF
NA | NA | TRBJ1-1 | TRBV11-2 | TGTGCCAGCAGCTTAGATTTGCGGGGAAGGGGGACTGAAGCTTTCTTT | CASSLDLRGRGTEAFF
NA | TRBD1 | TRBJ2-3 | TRBV29-1 | TGCAGCGTTGATATTTCTAAGACAGGGATTAGCACAGATACGCAGTATTTT | CSVDISKTGISTDTQYF
NA | NA | TRBJ2-2 | TRBV7-6 | TGTGCCAGCAGCTCTCAGGGAAAAACCGGGGAGCTGTTTTTT | CASSSQGKTGELFF
NA | NA | TRBJ1-1 | TRBV6-5 | TGTGCCAGCAGAAACAGGCTTGAAGCTTTCTTT | CASRNRLEAFF
NA | NA | TRBJ1-6 | TRBV5-8 | TGTGCCAGCAGCTTGTCTGGGGACTATAATTCACCCCTCCACTTT | CASSLSGDYNSPLHF
NA | TRBD2 | TRBJ2-5 | TRBV7-2 | TGTGCCAGCAGCCCCGGGCGGGGGGCACAAGAGACCCAGTACTTC | CASSPGRGAQETQYF
NA | TRBD1 | TRBJ2-1 | TRBV29-1 | TGCAGCGCGGGACAGGGGGTGAATGAGCAGTTCTTC | CSAGQGVNEQFF
NA | TRBD1 | TRBJ1-1 | TRBV5-4 | TGTGCCAGCAGCTTGGAAAGGACAGGGGTCCCGAACACTGAAGCTTTCTTT | CASSLERTGVPNTEAFF
NA | TRBD1 | TRBJ1-2 | TRBV7-3 | TGTGCCAGCAGCCCAATGGGGACAGGTTCAGATGGCTACACCTTC | CASSPMGTGSDGYTF
few | NA | TRBJ2-2 | TRBV27 | TGTGCCAGCAGTCCCCCAGGGGTACCGGGGGAGCTGTTTTTT | CASSPPGVPGELFF
NA | NA | TRBJ2-5 | TRBV2 | TGTGCCAGCAGGGGACGTCTAGGGCAAGAGACCCAGTACTTC | CASRGRLGQETQYF
NA | TRBD1 | TRBJ1-4 | TRBV19 | TGTGCCAGTAGTATCTTAATGATGACGGGACAGGGGGGATCTTTTGGTGAAAAACTGTTTTTT | CASSILMMTGQGGSFGEKLFF
NA | NA | TRBJ1-5 | TRBV4-1 | TGCGCCAGCAGCCAAGGGGACGGTAGCAATCAGCCCCAGCATTTT | CASSQGDGSNQPQHF
NA | NA | TRBJ2-5 | TRBV2 | TGTGCCAGCGGCAGAACGCGGGGCCAAGAGACCCAGTACTTC | CASGRTRGQETQYF
NA | NA | TRBJ2-7 | TRBV4-2 | TGTGCCAGCAGCCAACTAAACGAGCAGTACTTC | CASSQLNEQYF
NA | NA | TRBJ2-7 | TRBV11-2 | TGTGCCAGCAGCCCGTTTAACTCCTACGAGCAGTACTTC | CASSPFNSYEQYF
NA | NA | TRBJ1-3 | TRBV30 | TGTGCCTGGAGTCGAGTTAGAAACACCATATATTTT | CAWSRVRNTIYF
few | NA | TRBJ2-7 | TRBV6-1 | TGTGCCAGCAGTGAAATGGTGGCGATTCCCTACGAGCAGTACTTC | CASSEMVAIPYEQYF
NA | NA | TRBJ2-3 | TRBV9 | TGTGCCAGCAGCCCCCGGGGTGGAACAGATACGCAGTATTTT | CASSPRGGTDTQYF
many | TRBD2 | TRBJ2-3 | TRBV10-3 | TGTGCCATCAGTGAGGGACTAGCGGGAGATACGCAGTATTTT | CAISEGLAGDTQYF
NA | TRBD1 | TRBJ1-3 | TRBV4-1 | TGCGCCAGCAGCCGAGAACAGGGGGCCGCAGGAAACACCATATATTTT | CASSREQGAAGNTIYF
NA | NA | TRBJ1-1 | TRBV5-4 | TGTGCCAGCAGCTTGCAGGGTGGAAACACTGAAGCTTTCTTT | CASSLQGGNTEAFF
once | TRBD1 | TRBJ1-1 | TRBV4-1 | TGCGCCAGCAGCCGTGACAGGGGTCGGGACACTGAAGCTTTCTTT | CASSRDRGRDTEAFF
NA | TRBD1 | TRBJ1-4 | TRBV12-5 | TGTGCTAGTGGTTTGGGCAGGGGGCGCGAAAAACTGTTTTTT | CASGLGRGREKLFF
NA | TRBD2 | TRBJ2-7 | TRBV18 | TGTGCCAGCTCACGCGCTAGCGGGAGCTCCTACGAGCAGTACTTC | CASSRASGSSYEQYF
NA | TRBD1 | TRBJ2-3 | TRBV6-1 | TGTGCCAGCAGTGAAGGTGGGACAGGGATAACAGATACGCAGTATTTT | CASSEGGTGITDTQYF